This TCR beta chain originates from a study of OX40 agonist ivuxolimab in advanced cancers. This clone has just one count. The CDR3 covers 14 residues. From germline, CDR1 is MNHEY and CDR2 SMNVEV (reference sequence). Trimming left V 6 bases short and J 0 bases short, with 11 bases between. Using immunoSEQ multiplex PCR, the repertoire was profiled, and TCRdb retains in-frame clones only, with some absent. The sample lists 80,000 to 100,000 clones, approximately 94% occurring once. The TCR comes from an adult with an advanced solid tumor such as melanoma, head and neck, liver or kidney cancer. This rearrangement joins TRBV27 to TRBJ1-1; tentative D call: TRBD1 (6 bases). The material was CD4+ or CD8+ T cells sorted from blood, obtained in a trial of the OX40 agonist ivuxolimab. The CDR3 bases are TGTGCCAGCAGACACAGGGTCATGAACACTGAAGCTTTCTTT. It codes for CASRHRVMNTEAFF.